The 25 T cell receptor beta chains below come from one sample, sequenced in a study of spatial heterogeneity in lung cancer. Study results and caveats: Within tumors, counts of expanded alpha and beta TCRs tracked tumor mutation counts.

Antigen specificity for these receptors is unknown. In TCRdb, the 5' RACE reads were re-called with MiXCR into one record per CDR3 protein. Among around 5,000 distinct CDR3 sequences, roughly 7% were seen once, and the ten largest hold 15% to 20%. Time point denoted: sample taken at primary tumor resection. The sample here was lung tumor tissue, taken at surgery. All receptors derive from a male donor with early-stage non-small cell lung cancer.

In its sample, this clonotype ranks as medium-sized. The gene calls are TRBV20-1 and TRBJ2-3; D is possibly TRBD1 or TRBD2 (5 bases each). CDR3 size: 15 residues. CDR1 and CDR2 from the germline V gene are DFQATT and SNEGSKA (reference sequence). Trimming took 6 bases from V and 2 from J, leaving 18 bases between them. CDR3 nucleotide sequence: TGCAGTGCCGGCGTTCCGGGACCCTTCACAGATACGCAGTATTTT. It yields the protein CSAGVPGPFTDTQYF.

Ten or more counts support this clonotype. The chain combines TRBV5-1 with TRBJ2-7; no definite D call. Germline assignment: CDR1 SGHRS and CDR2 YFSETQ. The CDR3 contains 16 residues. V was cut by 0 bases and J by 7 bases, with 20 bases left in between. CDR3 sequence reads: CASSLETQRFPLEQYF. The CDR3 nucleotides are TGCGCCAGCAGCTTGGAGACCCAAAGATTTCCCCTTGAGCAGTACTTC.

In its sample, this clonotype was seen many times. This chain's CDR3 is CSVEMGQGARGQYF. CDR3 sequence (DNA): TGCAGCGTTGAAATGGGACAGGGGGCCAGGGGGCAGTACTTC. The chain joins TRBV29-1 to TRBJ2-7; 12 bases are a match to TRBD1. CDR1 and CDR2 (germline): SQVTM, ANQGSEA. V lost 2 bases, J lost 9 bases, and 8 bases stayed unmatched. The CDR3 extends over 14 amino acids.

Many counts were recorded for this clonotype. The rearrangement uses TRBV20-1 and TRBJ2-7; D not resolved. This CDR3 region has 14 residues. Trimming took 2 bases from V and 0 from J, leaving 11 bases between them. The V gene's germline CDR1 is DFQATT and CDR2 SNEGSKA (reference sequence). The CDR3, as DNA: TGCAGTGCTAGAAGACTCGAAGTCTCCTACGAGCAGTACTTC. Protein product: CSARRLEVSYEQYF.

Ten or more counts support this clonotype. The J gene is TRBJ2-3, the V gene TRBV9; D gene uncertain. V was cut by 0 bases and J by 0 bases, with 8 bases left in between. Germline V gives CDR1 SGDLS, CDR2 YYNGEE. This CDR3 comprises 15 residues. The CDR3 region has the DNA TGTGCCAGCAGCGTAGGGATCCCTAGCACAGATACGCAGTATTTT. This translates into CASSVGIPSTDTQYF.

The table lists this clonotype with many counts. J is TRBJ2-1 and V is TRBV29-1, with D tentatively TRBD1 (6 bases). Germline V CDR1 and CDR2: SQVTM, ANQGSEA. V shed 6 bases and J shed 7 bases, with 13 bases lying between them. The CDR3 length is 12 residues. CDR3: CSVLPQGNEQFF. In DNA, the CDR3 is TGCAGCGTCCTTCCCCAGGGGAATGAGCAGTTCTTC.

This rearrangement joins TRBV9 to TRBJ2-5; no clear D gene. CDR3 length: 15 residues. The V and J ends lost 4 bases and 1 base respectively, with 14 bases between them. Germline V gene data show CDR1 as SGDLS and CDR2 as YYNGEE. CDR3 region: CASSPSEGFQETQYF. The CDR3 coding sequence is TGTGCCAGCAGCCCTTCCGAAGGCTTCCAAGAGACCCAGTACTTC.

This chain joins TRBV7-9 and TRBJ1-5; no clear D gene. V gave up 5 bases and J gave up 6 bases, with 14 bases separating them. CDR3 size: 14 residues. Germline-derived CDR1 and CDR2 are SEHNR and FQNEAQ (reference sequence). The CDR3 DNA follows: TGTGCCAGCAGCCCTCAGAGGGCAAGTCAGCCCCAGCATTTT. As protein: CASSPQRASQPQHF.

This clonotype was seen repeatedly, ten times or more. V and J are TRBV20-1 and TRBJ1-4; weak D call: TRBD1 (6 bases). The CDR3 covers 13 residues. The V end was cut by 5 bases, the J end by 2 bases, with 9 bases between. Germline lookup yields CDR1 DFQATT and CDR2 SNEGSKA (reference sequence). CDR3 nucleotide sequence: TGCAGTGCTTGGACAGATACTAATGAAAAACTGTTTTTT. Translating gives CSAWTDTNEKLFF.

At least ten counts were recorded for this clonotype. The genes are TRBV6-5 and TRBJ2-1, with D tentatively TRBD1 or TRBD2 (5 bases each). Germline V gene data show CDR1 as MNHEY and CDR2 as SVGAGI. V shed 10 bases and J shed 0 bases, with 10 bases lying between them. This CDR3 comprises 13 residues. CDR3 protein: CATSGSSYNEQFF. The DNA for the CDR3 is TGTGCCACGTCAGGGAGCTCCTACAATGAGCAGTTCTTC.

This clonotype is deemed medium-sized. In DNA form, the CDR3 reads TGTGCCAGCAGCGCCGGGACAGGGGGATCCCTCTTCCTCTACGAGCAGTACTTC. It specifies CASSAGTGGSLFLYEQYF. The V call is TRBV6-1, the J call TRBJ2-7; TRBD1 agrees at 11 bases. V gave up 6 bases and J gave up 3 bases; unmatched junction bases: 16. Germline values: CDR1 MNHNS, CDR2 SASEGT. There are 18 residues in the CDR3.

This clonotype occurred many times. The rearrangement joins TRBV7-2 to TRBJ2-4; 9 bases are shared with TRBD1. This CDR3 has 17 residues. Looked up from germline, CDR1 is SGHTA and CDR2 is FQGNSA. The trim removed 2 bases at V and 3 bases at J, leaving 8 bases unmatched. The CDR3 sequence: CASSLTGGGVGKNIQYF. The CDR3 DNA is TGTGCCAGCAGCTTAACAGGGGGCGGCGTGGGCAAAAACATTCAGTACTTC.

This clonotype was observed many times. The V call is TRBV5-1, the J call TRBJ2-3, with D hard to call. CDR3 length equals 15 residues. CDR1 is SGHRS and CDR2 is YFSETQ in the germline V gene. V shed 0 bases and J shed 1 base, with 9 bases lying between them. DNA of the CDR3: TGCGCCAGCAGCTTGGATCTACCGGGCACAGATACGCAGTATTTT. This translates into CASSLDLPGTDTQYF.

This clonotype was seen at least ten times. The gene calls are TRBV9 and TRBJ2-2, with 15 positions matching TRBD2. Germline V gene data show CDR1 as SGDLS and CDR2 as YYNGEE. The CDR3 is 16 residues long. V shed 2 bases, J shed 7 bases, and the junction held 3 bases outside the gene matches. Written as DNA, the CDR3 is TGTGCCAGCAGCGTCGGACTAGCGGGAGGGCTCGGGGAGCTGTTTTTT. Protein product: CASSVGLAGGLGELFF.

This clonotype was detected ten times or more. The chain joins TRBV5-4 to TRBJ1-6, with TRBD1 as a possible D gene (6 bases). V lost 4 bases and J 7 bases, leaving 12 bases between the germline ends. Germline CDR1 and CDR2: SGHNT and YYREEE (reference sequence). The CDR3 spans 14 residues. CDR3 sequence reads: CASSDTGNNSPLHF. DNA of the CDR3: TGTGCCAGCAGCGATACAGGGAACAATTCACCCCTCCACTTT.

This clonotype has ten or more counts. The chain uses TRBV25-1 and TRBJ2-2; TRBD1 matches 8 bases. V was clipped by 7 bases and J by 5 bases; unmatched bases: 9. CDR3 length equals 15 residues. Germline V gene lookup returns CDR1 MGHDK and CDR2 SYGVNS. CDR3 DNA sequence: TGTGCCAGCACTAGGACAGGGTGGGGTACCGGGGAGCTGTTTTTT. Its protein product is CASTRTGWGTGELFF.

This clonotype was seen repeatedly, ten times or more. The chain is built from TRBV21-1 and TRBJ2-7; TRBD1, the table's D call, was not compared with the DNA. TRBV21-1 is described as a pseudogene. CDR3 length: 17 residues. CDR3 loop: CASSKCPGQGPFYEQYF. The CDR3 nucleotides are TGTGCCAGCAGCAAATGCCCCGGACAGGGCCCTTTCTACGAGCAGTACTTC.

This clonotype is categorized as medium-sized. The chain links TRBV5-6 to TRBJ1-6, with 8 bases lining up with TRBD1. Trimming removed 0 bases from V and 8 bases from J; junction bases left unmatched: 7. The CDR3 has 16 residues. CDR1 and CDR2 from the germline V gene are SGHDT and YYEEEE. This CDR3 is CASSLDAGGLDSPLHF. In nucleotides, the CDR3 is TGTGCCAGCAGCTTGGACGCAGGGGGCCTCGATTCACCCCTCCACTTT.

This clonotype was recorded at least ten times. The rearrangement joins TRBV27 to TRBJ1-1; maybe TRBD1 (6 bases). Germline loops: CDR1 MNHEY, CDR2 SMNVEV (reference sequence). There are 16 residues in the CDR3. Trimming took 6 bases from V and 2 from J, leaving 19 bases between them. The CDR3 sequence is CASSRVHGQINTEAFF. DNA for the CDR3: TGTGCCAGCAGCCGAGTACATGGACAGATCAACACTGAAGCTTTCTTT.

This clonotype was seen repeatedly, ten times or more. The chain has TRBV19 and TRBJ2-7; possibly TRBD1 or TRBD2 for D (5 bases each). Germline V CDR1 and CDR2: LNHDA, SQIVND (reference sequence). The CDR3 is made up of 15 amino acids. Trimming cost V 3 bases and J 5 bases, with 17 bases left between them. CDR3 bases: TGTGCCAGTAGTATTGGGGTCCCTCGGGACGACGAGCAGTACTTC. Amino acids: CASSIGVPRDDEQYF.

Many counts were recorded for this clonotype. The chain has TRBV11-2 and TRBJ1-5, with D uncertain. The V and J ends lost 3 bases and 2 bases respectively, with 8 bases between them. Germline V gene data show CDR1 as SGHAT and CDR2 as FQNNGV. This CDR3 has 14 residues. The CDR3 is CASSFDGRNQPQHF. The CDR3 nucleotides are TGTGCCAGCAGCTTTGACGGTCGCAATCAGCCCCAGCATTTT. Full variable domain (rest looked up from reference TRBV11-2 and TRBJ1-5): EAGVAQSPRYKIIEKRQSVAFWCNPISGHATLYWYQQILGQGPKLLIQFQNNGVVDDSQLPKDRFSAERLKGVDSTLKIQPAKLEDSAVYLCASSFDGRNQPQHFGDGTRLSIL.

This clonotype has a count of ten or more. The J gene is TRBJ2-1, the V gene TRBV19; tentative D call: TRBD1 (5 bases). The CDR3 spans 13 residues. Trimming removed 3 bases from V and 3 bases from J, with 6 bases in between. CDR1 LNHDA and CDR2 SQIVND come from the germline V gene (reference sequence). The CDR3 here is CASSMGLYNEQFF. Written as DNA, the CDR3 is TGTGCCAGTAGTATGGGGCTCTACAATGAGCAGTTCTTC.

In this sample, this clonotype is medium-sized. V gene TRBV7-9 combines with J gene TRBJ1-2, with TRBD1 as a possible D gene (5 bases). V was clipped by 6 bases and J by 0 bases, with 11 bases between them. This CDR3 region has 14 residues. Germline CDR1 is SEHNR and CDR2 is FQNEAQ (reference sequence). The chain's CDR3 is CASSTDNSNYGYTF. The DNA for the CDR3 is TGTGCCAGCAGTACGGACAACTCTAACTATGGCTACACCTTC.

This clonotype ranks as medium-sized. The rearrangement links TRBV20-1 to TRBJ1-5; possible D gene TRBD1, 5 bases. The CDR3 is made up of 15 amino acids. Trimming removed 3 bases from V and 9 bases from J, with 21 bases in between. From germline, CDR1 is DFQATT and CDR2 SNEGSKA (reference sequence). As DNA, the CDR3 is TGCAGTGCTAGCCCCGGGGGGGGTCTTGAGTGGCCCCAGCATTTT. Its protein is CSASPGGGLEWPQHF.

This sequence joins TRBV29-1 and TRBJ2-3, with a possible D match to TRBD1 (6 bases). Germline loops: CDR1 SQVTM, CDR2 ANQGSEA. This CDR3 has 17 residues. V was pared by 6 bases and J by 0 bases, with 22 bases between. Here the CDR3 DNA reads TGCAGCGTACCTCCTATGGGGGCAGGGGCCAGCACAGATACGCAGTATTTT. This codes for CSVPPMGAGASTDTQYF.